What follows is one T cell receptor beta chain and its context. The data originate from a study of blood T cells in healthy people across ages. Study-level background: Capture by template switching was about one barcoded beta molecule per two T cells.

Using a J-beta primer mix together with a sample-barcoded 5' primer, a second PCR was run for roughly 6 to 11 cycles. TCRdb ran MiXCR on the 5' RACE reads and lists one entry per CDR3 protein. The sample gives about 1 million distinct CDR3 sequences, under 55% of which show up once; over 15% is in the top ten. The CDR3 consists of 11 residues. Trimming removed 7 bases at V and 10 bases at J, with 11 bases between. Germline CDR1 and CDR2: LGHNT and FRNRAP. This TCR derives from a woman aged 55-70 years in good health. The rearrangement links TRBV12-5 to TRBJ2-1; D gene unclear. Sequencing was done on a sample of blood. CDR3 DNA: TGTGCTAGTGTCTTGACCTACGAGCAGTTCTTC. Its translation is CASVLTYEQFF.